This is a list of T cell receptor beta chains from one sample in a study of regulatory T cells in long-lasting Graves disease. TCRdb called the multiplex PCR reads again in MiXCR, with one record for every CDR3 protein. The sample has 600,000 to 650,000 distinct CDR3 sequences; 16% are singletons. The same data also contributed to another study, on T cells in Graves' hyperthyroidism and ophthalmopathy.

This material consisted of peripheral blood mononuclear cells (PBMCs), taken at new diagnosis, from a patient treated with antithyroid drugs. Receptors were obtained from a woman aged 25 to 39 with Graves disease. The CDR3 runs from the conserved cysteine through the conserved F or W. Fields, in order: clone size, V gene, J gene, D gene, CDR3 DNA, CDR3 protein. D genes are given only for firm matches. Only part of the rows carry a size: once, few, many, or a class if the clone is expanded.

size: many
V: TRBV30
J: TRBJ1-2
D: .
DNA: TGTGCCTGGAGTGTATCTAGGGGGTACACCTTC
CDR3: CAWSVSRGYTF

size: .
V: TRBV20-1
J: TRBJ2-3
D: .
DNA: TGCAGTGCCAATGGGCCAGAGGGGTTAGATACGCAGTATTTT
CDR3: CSANGPEGLDTQYF

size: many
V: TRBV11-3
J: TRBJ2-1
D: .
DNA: TGTGCCAGCAGCTTAGCCAGGGGGGGAAGTGAGCAGTTCTTC
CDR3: CASSLARGGSEQFF

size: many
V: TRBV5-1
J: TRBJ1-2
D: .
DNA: TGCGCCAGCAGCTTGGGCAGACCGGGACATGGCTACACCTTC
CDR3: CASSLGRPGHGYTF

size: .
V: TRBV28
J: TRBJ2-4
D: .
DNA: TGTGCCAGCAGCCGACAGGGAGGTGGAAACATTCAGTACTTC
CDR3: CASSRQGGGNIQYF

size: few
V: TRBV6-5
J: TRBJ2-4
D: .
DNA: TGTGCCAGCAGTTACTCGAACATTCAGTACTTC
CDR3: CASSYSNIQYF

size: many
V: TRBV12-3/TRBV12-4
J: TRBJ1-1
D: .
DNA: TGTGCCAGCAAATCACAGGGCCTCACTGAAGCTTTCTTT
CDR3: CASKSQGLTEAFF

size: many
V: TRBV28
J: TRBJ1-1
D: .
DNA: TGTGCCAGCAGTATGGGCGGTATGAACACTGAAGCTTTCTTT
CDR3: CASSMGGMNTEAFF

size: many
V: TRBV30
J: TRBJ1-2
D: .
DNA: TGTGCCTGGAGCGTCAGAGTTGGGGGCTATGGCTACACCTTC
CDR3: CAWSVRVGGYGYTF

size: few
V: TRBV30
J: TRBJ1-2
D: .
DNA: TGTGCCTGGAGCATAACCGGGGGGAAGGGCTACACCTTC
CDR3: CAWSITGGKGYTF

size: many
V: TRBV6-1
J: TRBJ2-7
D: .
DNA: TGTGCCAGCAGTCCGCTTCTCCGGTACGAGCAGTACTTC
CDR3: CASSPLLRYEQYF

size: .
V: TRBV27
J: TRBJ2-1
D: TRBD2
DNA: TGTGCCAGCAGCAGCGGGGAGGACAATGAGCAGTTCTTC
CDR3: CASSSGEDNEQFF

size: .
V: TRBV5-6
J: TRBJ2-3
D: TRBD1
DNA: TGTGCCAGCAGCTTCGCGGGACAGGGTCTTGAAGATACGCAGTATTTT
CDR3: CASSFAGQGLEDTQYF

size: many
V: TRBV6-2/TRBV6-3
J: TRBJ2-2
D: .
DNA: TGTGCCAGCAGCTCTACAAACACCGGGGAGCTGTTTTTT
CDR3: CASSSTNTGELFF

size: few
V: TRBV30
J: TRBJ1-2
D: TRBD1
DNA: TGTGCCTGGAGTGTACTAGGGACAGGAATTTATGGCTACACCTTC
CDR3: CAWSVLGTGIYGYTF

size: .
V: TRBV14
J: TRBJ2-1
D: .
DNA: TGTGCCAGCAGCCATCCGGCCCCAAACCTGGGGGATGAGCAGTTCTTC
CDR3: CASSHPAPNLGDEQFF

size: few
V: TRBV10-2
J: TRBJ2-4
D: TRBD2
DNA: TGCGCCAGCAGTGTTGCTAGCGGGAGTTTAGACATTCAGTACTTC
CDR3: CASSVASGSLDIQYF

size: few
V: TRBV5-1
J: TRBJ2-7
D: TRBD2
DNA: TGCGCCAGCAGCTTGGGTCTAGCGGTTGACTCCTACGAGCAGTACTTC
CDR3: CASSLGLAVDSYEQYF

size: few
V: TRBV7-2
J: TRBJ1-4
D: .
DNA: TGTGCCAGCAGCTTAGAGAGTGGGAGAGAAAAACTGTTTTTT
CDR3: CASSLESGREKLFF

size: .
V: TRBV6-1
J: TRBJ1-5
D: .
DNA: .
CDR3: CASGVDEQYFGPGQPQHF

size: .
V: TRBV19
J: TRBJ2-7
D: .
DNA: TGTGCCAGTAGTATCGTTCTGGGGGGTTCCTACGAGCAGTACTTC
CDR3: CASSIVLGGSYEQYF

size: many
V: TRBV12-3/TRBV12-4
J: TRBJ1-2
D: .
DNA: .
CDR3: CASSFLERVGGGYTF

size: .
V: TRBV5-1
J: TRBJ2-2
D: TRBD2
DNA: TGCGCCAGCAGCTTGGGACCGCGGGAGTTGAGCACCGGGGAGCTGTTTTTT
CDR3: CASSLGPRELSTGELFF

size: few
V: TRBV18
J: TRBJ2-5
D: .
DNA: TGTGCCAGCACCCGGAATACCGGAGTAATGCAAGAGACCCAGTACTTC
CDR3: CASTRNTGVMQETQYF

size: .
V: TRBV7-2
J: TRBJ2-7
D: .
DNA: TGTGCCAGCAGCTTAGAGAAGGGGGCCTACGAGCAGTACTTC
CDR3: CASSLEKGAYEQYF

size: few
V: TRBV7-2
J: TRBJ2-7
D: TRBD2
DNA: TGTGCCAGCAGCCAAAGTACTAGCGGGAGCTCCTACGAGCAGTACTTC
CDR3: CASSQSTSGSSYEQYF

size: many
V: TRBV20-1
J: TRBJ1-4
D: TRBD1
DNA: TGCAGTGCCCCCGCCGGGACAGAGAACGAAAAACTGTTTTTT
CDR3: CSAPAGTENEKLFF

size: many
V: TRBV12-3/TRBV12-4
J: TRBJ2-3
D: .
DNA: TGTGCCAGCAGTTTTAGCGGCTTTAGCACAGATACGCAGTATTTT
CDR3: CASSFSGFSTDTQYF

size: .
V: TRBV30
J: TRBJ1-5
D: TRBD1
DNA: TGTGCCTGGAGTGTACCGTCAGGGGGCGGGCAGCCCCAGCATTTT
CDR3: CAWSVPSGGGQPQHF

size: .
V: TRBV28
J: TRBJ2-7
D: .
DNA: TGTGCCAGCACATTGGACGGGGGCTCCTACGAGCAGTACTTC
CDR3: CASTLDGGSYEQYF

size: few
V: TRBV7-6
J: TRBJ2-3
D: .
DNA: TGTGCCAGCAGCTTAATGGCAACTAGCACAGATACGCAGTATTTT
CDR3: CASSLMATSTDTQYF

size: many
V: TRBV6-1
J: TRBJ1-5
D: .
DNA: TGTGCCAGCAGTGAAAGACCCCTGAATCAGCCCCAGCATTTT
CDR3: CASSERPLNQPQHF

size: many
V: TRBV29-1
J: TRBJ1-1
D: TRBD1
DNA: TGCAGCGTCGCTCAGGGGGCGGCTGAAGCTTTCTTT
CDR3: CSVAQGAAEAFF

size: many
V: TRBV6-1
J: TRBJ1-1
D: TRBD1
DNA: TGTGCCAGCAGTCAAACAGGGGGCAGCACTGAAGCTTTCTTT
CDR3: CASSQTGGSTEAFF

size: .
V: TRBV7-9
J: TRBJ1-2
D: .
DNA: TGTGCCAGCAGCTTAAAGGCCGGGGGCGGCTACACCTTC
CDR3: CASSLKAGGGYTF

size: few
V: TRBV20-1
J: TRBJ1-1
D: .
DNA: TGCAGTGCTAGAGACCCTGGCGGCCAAAACACTGAAGCTTTCTTT
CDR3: CSARDPGGQNTEAFF

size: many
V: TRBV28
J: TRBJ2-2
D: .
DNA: TGTGCCAGCAGTCCCCGGGGAGTACTAAACACCGGGGAGCTGTTTTTT
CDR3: CASSPRGVLNTGELFF

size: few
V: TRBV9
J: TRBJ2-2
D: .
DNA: TGTGCCAGCAGCGTAGACAGGGCCGAGGCAGGGGAGCTGTTTTTT
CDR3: CASSVDRAEAGELFF

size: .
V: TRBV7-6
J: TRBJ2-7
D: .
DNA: TGTGCCAGCAGCCAGGGCGCGTCAGCGCTCAGCTCCTACGAGCAGTACTTC
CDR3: CASSQGASALSSYEQYF

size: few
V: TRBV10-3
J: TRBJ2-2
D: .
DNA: TGTGCCACCGCAAACCCTAGCGCAGCTACCACCGGGGAGCTGTTTTTT
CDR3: CATANPSAATTGELFF

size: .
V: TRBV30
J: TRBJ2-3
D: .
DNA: TGTGCCTGGATGGGGGGTCGGGGCACAGATACGCAGTATTTT
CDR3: CAWMGGRGTDTQYF

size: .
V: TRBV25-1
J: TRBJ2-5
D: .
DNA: TGTGCCAGCAGTGAAGGTCCGAAAGAGACCCAGTACTTC
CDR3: CASSEGPKETQYF

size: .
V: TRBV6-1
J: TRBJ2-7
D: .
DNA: TGTGCCAGCAGTGATGGGGGGGCCCCCTCCTACGAGCAGTACTTC
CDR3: CASSDGGAPSYEQYF

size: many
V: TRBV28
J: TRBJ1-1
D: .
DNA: TGTGCCAGCAGAGCCTTCGGGGTGGCTTTCTTT
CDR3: CASRAFGVAFF

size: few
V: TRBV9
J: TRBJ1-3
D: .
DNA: TGTGCCAGCAGCGTAGGGTCAGGGAGAAACACCATATATTTT
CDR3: CASSVGSGRNTIYF

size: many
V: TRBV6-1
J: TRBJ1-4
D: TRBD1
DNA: TGTGCCAGCAGTGATAAAGACAGGGGTCAGAGGGAAAAACTGTTTTTT
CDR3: CASSDKDRGQREKLFF